A selection of T cell receptor beta chains follows, all from one sample in a study of T cell repertoires in cytomegalovirus infection. These receptors lack a known antigen. In TCRdb, the reads were re-called with MiXCR into one record per CDR3 protein. The data show 640,000 or so distinct CDR3 sequences, around 32% seen once. Material: cultured PBMCs, obtained from culture after CMV antigen stimulation. The source of these receptors is a human donor in good health (CMV status not recorded). Some clones in this sample may be carry-over from other donors' samples. Both conserved end residues are part of each CDR3. The D gene is left open where the match is weak. Only part of the rows carry a size: once, few, many, or a class if the clone is expanded.

-	-	TRBV10-3	TRBJ1-1	TGTGCCACCGCGACAGTCATGAACACTGAAGCTTTCTTT	CATATVMNTEAFF
-	-	TRBV14	TRBJ1-1	TGTGCCAGCAGCCAAGAGTCGGTGGGTAGTGAAGCTTTCTTT	CASSQESVGSEAFF
-	-	TRBV20-1	TRBJ1-5	TGCAGTGCCAGTATGACCACTCCAGGGGACAATCAGCCCCAGCATTTT	CSASMTTPGDNQPQHF
-	-	TRBV7-2	TRBJ2-7	TGTGCCAGCAGCTTAACGGGAGAGAGCACCTACGAGCAGTACTTC	CASSLTGESTYEQYF
TRBD1	-	TRBV12-3/TRBV12-4	TRBJ1-1	TGTGCCAGCAGTCTGGGACAGCTGCGGGAGGAAGCTTTCTTT	CASSLGQLREEAFF
-	-	TRBV6-6	TRBJ2-2	TGTGCCAGCAGGGAGGGGCCCAACACCGGGGAGCTGTTTTTT	CASREGPNTGELFF
TRBD2	-	TRBV19	TRBJ2-1	TGTGCCAGTAGTAGACTAGCGGGGGGCTCCCGGTACAATGAGCAGTTCTTC	CASSRLAGGSRYNEQFF
-	-	TRBV7-8	TRBJ1-4	TGTGCCAGCAGCTTGCTCAAGGACACAACTAATGAAAAACTGTTTTTT	CASSLLKDTTNEKLFF
-	few	TRBV12-3/TRBV12-4	TRBJ2-3	TGTGCCAGCAGTTTAGATTTCCAATACACAGATACGCAGTATTTT	CASSLDFQYTDTQYF
-	-	TRBV10-3	TRBJ2-1	TGTGCCATCTCCGGCAACCTGGGCTCCTACAATGAGCAGTTCTTC	CAISGNLGSYNEQFF
-	-	TRBV29-1	TRBJ1-4	TGCAGCGTGGGTGACCCCGGAACTAATGAAAAACTGTTTTTT	CSVGDPGTNEKLFF
-	-	TRBV7-1	TRBJ2-5	TGTGCCAGCAGCCCCCCCGGGCGGGGCCTCCAAGAGACCCAGTACTTC	CASSPPGRGLQETQYF
-	-	TRBV20-1	TRBJ2-3	TGCAGTGCTGGCCGGGACGCTGGCACAGATACGCAGTATTTT	CSAGRDAGTDTQYF
TRBD1	-	TRBV4-1	TRBJ2-7	TGCGCCAGCAGCAGCCGGGACAGGGGTCCCCACGAGCAGTACTTC	CASSSRDRGPHEQYF
-	few	TRBV7-2	TRBJ1-1	TGTGCCAGCGCCAGAGGGAGGAACACTGAAGCTTTCTTT	CASARGRNTEAFF
-	few	TRBV12-3/TRBV12-4	TRBJ2-6	TGTGCCAGCAGAGTGGGGGCACTAGCGTCAGGCACTGGGGCCAACGTCCTGACTTTC	CASRVGALASGTGANVLTF
TRBD1	-	TRBV6-2/TRBV6-3	TRBJ2-3	TGTGCCAGCAGTTACTCGAAGGGACAGGGCTGGAATACGCAGTATTTT	CASSYSKGQGWNTQYF
TRBD2	-	TRBV24-1	TRBJ2-3	TGTGCCACCTCCGGGACTAGCCGAGATACGCAGTATTTT	CATSGTSRDTQYF
-	few	TRBV14	TRBJ1-5	TGTGCCAGCAGCCATTCGGGGGATCAGCCCCAGCATTTT	CASSHSGDQPQHF
-	once	TRBV20-1	TRBJ1-4	TGCAGTGCTCCGGGTCGGGGGGCGCAAAATGAAAAACTGTTTTTT	CSAPGRGAQNEKLFF
TRBD1	-	TRBV12-3/TRBV12-4	TRBJ1-6	TGTGCCAGCAGTCCGATGGGACAGCCCGGACCCCTCCACTTT	CASSPMGQPGPLHF
-	few	TRBV5-4	TRBJ1-5	TGTGCCAGCAGCTATAATTCTGGGGCCTTCCCATATAGCAATCAGCCCCAGCATTTT	CASSYNSGAFPYSNQPQHF
TRBD2	once	TRBV20-1	TRBJ2-5	TGCAGTGCTAGAGATTGGGCGGGAGGTCACCAAGAGACCCAGTACTTC	CSARDWAGGHQETQYF
-	many	TRBV7-2	TRBJ1-1	TGTGCCAGCAGCTTAGAGGACGGAAGCACGGCTTTCTTT	CASSLEDGSTAFF
TRBD2	few	TRBV7-8	TRBJ2-1	TGTGCCAGCAGCTTAGAAGCGGGAGGCCTCCGTCCTCCTAACAATGAGCAGTTCTTC	CASSLEAGGLRPPNNEQFF
TRBD2	few	TRBV3-1	TRBJ2-7	TGTGCCAGCAGCCAAGATAAGGGGAGCGGGAGCTACGAGCAGTACTTC	CASSQDKGSGSYEQYF
-	few	TRBV6-2/TRBV6-3	TRBJ1-1	TGTGCCAGCAGTTACTCGAGCCCGGGCAACACTGAAGCTTTCTTT	CASSYSSPGNTEAFF
-	many	TRBV4-2	TRBJ1-1	TGTGCCAGCAGCCAAGTTCTGAACACTGAAGCTTTCTTT	CASSQVLNTEAFF
TRBD2	-	TRBV6-2/TRBV6-3	TRBJ2-1	TGTGCCAGCAGTTCTCGAGGGAGGGCCGGGGAGCAGTTCTTC	CASSSRGRAGEQFF
-	few	TRBV6-1	TRBJ2-1	TGTGCCAGCAGTTTCAGGGATTACAATGAGCAGTTCTTC	CASSFRDYNEQFF
-	many	TRBV7-2	TRBJ1-4	TGTGCCAGCAGCCCGGGTAGGACGGGGGAAAAACTGTTTTTT	CASSPGRTGEKLFF
-	-	TRBV5-1	TRBJ1-6	TGCGCCAGCAGCTTGGACTCCCTCCAGAATTCACCCCTCCACTTT	CASSLDSLQNSPLHF
-	few	TRBV4-1	TRBJ2-1	TGTGCCAGCAGCCCCGCCACTGTAGCATATGAGCAGTTCTTC	CASSPATVAYEQFF
TRBD2	few	TRBV6-2/TRBV6-3	TRBJ2-7	TGTGCCAGCAGTTACCTTTGGGGGACTAGCGAACCCTACGAGCAGTACTTC	CASSYLWGTSEPYEQYF
-	-	TRBV7-8	TRBJ1-1	TGTGCCAGCAGCTTATGGGGGGCCCGATTCACAGGGTTTACTGAAGCTTTCTTT	CASSLWGARFTGFTEAFF
-	-	TRBV6-6	TRBJ1-4	TGTGCCAGCAGTTACTCGACCGCCGGGGGCCTTAATGAAAAACTGTTTTTT	CASSYSTAGGLNEKLFF
TRBD1	few	TRBV7-9	TRBJ1-2	TGTGCCAGCAGCTTAGCGCAGGGGGCGGACTATGGCTACACCTTC	CASSLAQGADYGYTF
-	-	TRBV4-1	TRBJ1-3	TGCGCCAGCAGCCAAGAGCCCCCCTACGGCAGCAGAAACACCATATATTTT	CASSQEPPYGSRNTIYF
TRBD1	-	TRBV7-2	TRBJ2-7	TGTGCCAGCAGTCCTACAGGGGGGACCTACGAGCAGTACTTC	CASSPTGGTYEQYF
TRBD2	-	TRBV7-8	TRBJ2-7	TGTGCCAGCAGCTTAGTCCTAGCGGGATTTGGCGAGCAGTACTTC	CASSLVLAGFGEQYF
-	few	TRBV7-9	TRBJ1-3	TGTGCCAGCAGCTATCCGGGACACCCGATCTCTGGAAACACCATATATTTT	CASSYPGHPISGNTIYF
TRBD1	-	TRBV19	TRBJ2-1	TGTGCCAGTAGTATCCAGGGTAGACAGGGTTGGCACAATGAGCAGTTCTTC	CASSIQGRQGWHNEQFF